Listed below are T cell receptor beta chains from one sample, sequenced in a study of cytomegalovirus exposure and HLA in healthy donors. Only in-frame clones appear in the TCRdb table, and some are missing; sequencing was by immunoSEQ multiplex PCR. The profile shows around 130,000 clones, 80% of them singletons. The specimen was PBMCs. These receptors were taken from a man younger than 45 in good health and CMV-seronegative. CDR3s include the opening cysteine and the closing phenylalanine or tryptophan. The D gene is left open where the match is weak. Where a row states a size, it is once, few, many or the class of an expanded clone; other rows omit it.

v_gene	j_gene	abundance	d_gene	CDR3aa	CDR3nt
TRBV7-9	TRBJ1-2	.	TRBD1	CASSSNTGGDGYTF	TGTGCCAGCAGCTCAAATACAGGGGGTGATGGCTACACCTTC
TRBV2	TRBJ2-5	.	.	CASSYLGSETQYF	TGTGCCAGCAGTTACCTAGGATCCGAGACCCAGTACTTC
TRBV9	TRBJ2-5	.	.	CASSVSASQETQYF	TGTGCCAGCAGCGTTTCGGCTAGCCAAGAGACCCAGTACTTC
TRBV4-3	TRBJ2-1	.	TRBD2	CASSHKLAGGNYNEQFF	TGCGCCAGCAGCCACAAACTAGCGGGGGGAAACTACAATGAGCAGTTCTTC
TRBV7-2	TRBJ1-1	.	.	CASSLALNRVQEAFF	TGTGCCAGCAGCTTAGCGCTAAATCGAGTCCAAGAAGCTTTCTTT
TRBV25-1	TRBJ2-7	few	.	CASSEGAGSPYEQYF	TGTGCCAGCAGTGAAGGTGCGGGGAGCCCCTACGAGCAGTACTTC
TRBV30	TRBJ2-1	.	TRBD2	CAWSFRGSGRHNEQFF	TGTGCCTGGAGTTTCCGGGGTAGCGGGAGGCACAATGAGCAGTTCTTC
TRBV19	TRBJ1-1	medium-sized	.	CASSPLVYTEAFF	TGTGCCAGTTCCCCCCTAGTGTACACTGAAGCTTTCTTT
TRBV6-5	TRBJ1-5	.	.	CASSKYGGSNQPQHF	TGTGCCAGCAGTAAATATGGGGGCAGCAATCAGCCCCAGCATTTT
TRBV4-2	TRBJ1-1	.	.	CASSQEWGDPYTEAFF	TGTGCCAGCAGCCAAGAATGGGGGGATCCGTACACTGAAGCTTTCTTT
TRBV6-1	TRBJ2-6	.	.	CASSGGHSGANVLTF	TGTGCCAGCAGTGGAGGCCACTCTGGGGCCAACGTCCTGACTTTC
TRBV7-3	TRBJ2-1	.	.	CASSLGLGGAEQFF	TGTGCCAGCAGCCTCGGACTGGGGGGGGCTGAGCAGTTCTTC
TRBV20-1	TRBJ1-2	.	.	CSAEMGYGYTF	TGCAGTGCGGAAATGGGCTACGGCTACACCTTC
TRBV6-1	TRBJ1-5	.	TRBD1	CASSEATGGHQPQHF	TGTGCCAGCAGTGAAGCGACAGGGGGACATCAGCCCCAGCATTTT
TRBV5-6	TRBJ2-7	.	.	CASSSFQGVLSYEQYF	TGTGCCAGCAGCTCTTTTCAGGGTGTCCTCTCCTACGAGCAGTACTTC
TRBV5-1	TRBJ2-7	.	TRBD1	CASSIGQGMGEQYF	TGCGCCAGCAGCATAGGACAGGGAATGGGGGAGCAGTACTTC
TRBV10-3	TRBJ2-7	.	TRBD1	CAISDPTGTYEQYF	TGTGCCATCAGTGACCCGACAGGGACCTACGAGCAGTACTTC
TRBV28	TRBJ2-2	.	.	CASSLWGRYTGELFF	TGTGCCAGCAGTTTATGGGGCAGGTACACCGGGGAGCTGTTTTTT
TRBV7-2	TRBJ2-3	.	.	CASTSGGSTDTQYF	.
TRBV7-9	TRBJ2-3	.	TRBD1	CASSSRDRSSTDTQYF	TGTGCCAGCAGCTCACGGGACAGAAGTAGCACAGATACGCAGTATTTT
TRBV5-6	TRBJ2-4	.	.	CASSFTRTGDIQYF	TGTGCCAGCAGCTTTACTCGTACGGGGGACATTCAGTACTTC
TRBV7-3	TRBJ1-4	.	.	CASSLVGGEKLFF	TGTGCCAGCAGCTTAGTGGGGGGAGAAAAACTGTTTTTT
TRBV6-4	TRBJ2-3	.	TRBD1	CASSDTTGGADTQYF	TGTGCCAGCAGTGACACGACAGGGGGAGCAGATACGCAGTATTTT
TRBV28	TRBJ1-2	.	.	CASSLRRDYGYTF	TGTGCCAGCAGTTTGAGGAGGGACTATGGCTACACCTTC
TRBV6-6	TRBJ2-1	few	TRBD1	CASSYWWQGAREQFF	TGTGCCAGCAGTTACTGGTGGCAGGGGGCACGTGAGCAGTTCTTC
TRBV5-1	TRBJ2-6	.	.	CASSSSAGAGANVLTF	TGCGCCAGCAGCTCATCCGCAGGGGCAGGGGCCAACGTCCTGACTTTC
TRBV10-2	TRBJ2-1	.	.	CASSESVSGYNEQFF	TGCGCCAGCAGTGAGTCAGTTAGCGGTTACAATGAGCAGTTCTTC
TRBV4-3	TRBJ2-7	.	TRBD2	CASSFNLAVSYEQYF	TGCGCCAGCAGCTTTAATCTAGCGGTGTCCTACGAGCAGTACTTC
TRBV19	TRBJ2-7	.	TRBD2	CASSTGTSGTAYEQYF	TGTGCCAGTAGTACCGGGACTAGCGGGACCGCCTACGAGCAGTACTTC
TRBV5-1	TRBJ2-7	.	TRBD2	CASSSWDTVAGGIPYEQYF	TGCGCCAGCAGCTCGTGGGACACGGTGGCGGGAGGGATCCCCTACGAGCAGTACTTC
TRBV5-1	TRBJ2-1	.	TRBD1	CASSSDRGHEQFF	TGCGCCAGCAGCTCAGACAGGGGCCATGAGCAGTTCTTC
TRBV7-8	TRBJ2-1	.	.	CASSPDGGTGREQFF	TGTGCCAGCAGCCCCGATGGGGGGACGGGGAGAGAGCAGTTCTTC
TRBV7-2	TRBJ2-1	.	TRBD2	CASSRGLAASYNEQFF	TGTGCCAGCAGCCGGGGACTAGCGGCCTCCTACAATGAGCAGTTCTTC
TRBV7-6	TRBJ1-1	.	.	CVRRGAEAFF	TGTGTCAGACGGGGGGCTGAAGCTTTCTTT
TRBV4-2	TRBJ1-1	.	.	CASSQWGGDTEAFF	TGTGCCAGCAGCCAATGGGGGGGGGATACTGAAGCTTTCTTT